Below, 18 T cell receptor beta chains from the same sample are listed, as sequenced in a study of T cell changes during pregnancy in multiple sclerosis. Clones were sequenced by immunoSEQ multiplex PCR, and TCRdb holds only the in-frame ones, with some missing. Here the sample spans around 120,000 clones, approximately 90% being singletons. The sample consisted of peripheral blood, taken after pregnancy. The receptors derive from a female donor with multiple sclerosis, enrolled in a pregnancy study.

The rearrangement links TRBV6-1 to TRBJ2-1, with 10 bases aligning to TRBD2. The J segment lost 2 bases and the V segment lost 1 base, leaving 2 bases of the junction unmatched. Germline assignment: CDR1 MNHNS and CDR2 SASEGT. There are 16 residues in the CDR3. CDR3 protein: CASSEVSGGAYNEQFF. CDR3 DNA: TGTGCCAGCAGTGAAGTCAGCGGGGGGGCCTACAATGAGCAGTTCTTC.

This sequence joins TRBV13 and TRBJ2-4; D is perhaps TRBD1 (5 bases). Germline V gene sequence: CDR1 PRHDT, CDR2 FYEKMQ (reference sequence). The CDR3 runs to 17 residues. V shed 4 bases and J shed 1 base, with 17 bases lying between them. The CDR3 DNA sequence: TGTGCCAGCAGCTCTCGGCAGGGAAGGGTGGCCAAAAACATTCAGTACTTC. Translation: CASSSRQGRVAKNIQYF. Full variable domain (missing parts from reference TRBV13 and TRBJ2-4): AAGVIQSPRHLIKEKRETATLKCYPIPRHDTVYWYQQGPGQDPQFLISFYEKMQSDKGSIPDRFSAQQFSDYHSELNMSSLELGDSALYFCASSSRQGRVAKNIQYFGAGTRLSVL.

The rearrangement uses TRBV27 and TRBJ1-1, with 11 bases lining up with TRBD1. The germline V gene has CDR1 MNHEY and CDR2 SMNVEV (reference sequence). This CDR3 has 14 residues. V lost 6 bases to trimming and J lost 1 base; unmatched junction nucleotides: 1. The CDR3 sequence: CASSGTGGNTEAFF. The CDR3, as DNA: TGTGCCAGCAGCGGGACAGGGGGGAACACTGAAGCTTTCTTT.

This rearrangement joins TRBV13 to TRBJ2-7; 13 bases agree with TRBD2. CDR1 is PRHDT, CDR2 FYEKMQ, per germline (reference sequence). V dropped 5 bases and J dropped 2; count of bases not matched to a gene: 9. The CDR3 loop spans 17 amino acids. CDR3 DNA: TGTGCCAGCAGCCTATTGACTGGACTAGCGGGGGCCTACGAGCAGTACTTC. Translation gives CASSLLTGLAGAYEQYF. The full variable domain, completed using reference TRBV13 and TRBJ2-7, is AAGVIQSPRHLIKEKRETATLKCYPIPRHDTVYWYQQGPGQDPQFLISFYEKMQSDKGSIPDRFSAQQFSDYHSELNMSSLELGDSALYFCASSLLTGLAGAYEQYFGPGTRLTVT.

The V gene is TRBV7-2, the J gene TRBJ2-5; TRBD2 aligns across 8 bases. This CDR3 spans 16 amino acids. Looked up from germline, CDR1 is SGHTA and CDR2 is FQGNSA. With 5 bases clipped from V and 1 base from J, the junction kept 9 bases outside the gene matches. The chain's CDR3 is CASSPQPSGGQETQYF. As DNA, the CDR3 is TGTGCCAGCAGCCCTCAGCCCAGCGGGGGCCAAGAGACCCAGTACTTC.

This clone was seen only once. The J gene is TRBJ1-2, the V gene TRBV18; the match to TRBD1 covers 7 bases. This CDR3 comprises 15 residues. After removal of 0 bases from V and 5 bases from J, the junction contained 6 bases not matched to a gene. In germline, CDR1 is KGHSH, CDR2 LQKENI. CDR3 amino acids: CASSPPRGQGYGYTF. CDR3 DNA sequence: TGTGCCAGCTCACCACCAAGGGGGCAAGGATATGGCTACACCTTC.

The chain links TRBV18 to TRBJ1-4; D unresolved. This CDR3 has 16 amino acids. Germline lookup yields CDR1 KGHSH and CDR2 LQKENI. V shed 6 bases and J shed 8 bases, with 22 bases lying between them. The CDR3 DNA is TGTGCCAGCTCCCCCTCGACCGGGAGGGTGGGCGAAAAACTGTTTTTT. Translating it yields CASSPSTGRVGEKLFF.

The CDR3 loop is CASSISRGREGEQYF. The CDR3 DNA reads TGTGCCAGTAGTATCTCCCGGGGCAGGGAGGGCGAGCAGTACTTC. The chain couples TRBV19 to TRBJ2-7, with 7 bases matching TRBD2. Germline V CDR1 and CDR2: LNHDA, SQIVND (reference sequence). The CDR3 spans 15 residues. The ends lost 3 bases at V and 6 bases at J; junction bases unmatched: 11.

The chain joins TRBV29-1 to TRBJ2-1, with 8 nucleotides matching TRBD2. Germline CDR1 SQVTM, CDR2 ANQGSEA. This CDR3 has 15 residues. The V gene end was trimmed by 5 bases and the J gene end by 7 bases; junction bases not matched to a gene: 13. The CDR3 loop reads CSVRRLVAGPNEQFF. CDR3 nucleotide sequence: TGCAGCGTTCGCAGGTTGGTAGCGGGGCCAAATGAGCAGTTCTTC.

This rearrangement joins TRBV5-6 to TRBJ1-5; D might be TRBD1 (6 bases). The V and J ends lost 0 bases and 7 bases respectively, with 14 bases between them. This CDR3 has 15 amino acids. Germline V gives CDR1 SGHDT, CDR2 YYEEEE. Written as DNA, the CDR3 is TGTGCCAGCAGCTTGGACAGGGCCCTCGGGCAGCCCCAGCATTTT. Its protein product is CASSLDRALGQPQHF.

This clone was seen only once. The chain carries TRBV29-1 and TRBJ1-2, with 11 bases lining up with TRBD1. With 3 bases clipped from V and 7 bases from J, the junction kept 7 bases outside the gene matches. CDR3 length equals 14 residues. Germline-derived CDR1 and CDR2 are SQVTM and ANQGSEA. The DNA for the CDR3 is TGCAGCGTTGACCTCGGACAGGGGGCGCTTGGCTACACCTTC. This encodes CSVDLGQGALGYTF. Together with reference TRBV29-1 and TRBJ1-2, the CDR3 gives the full variable domain: SAVISQKPSRDICQRGTSLTIQCQVDSQVTMMFWYRQQPGQSLTLIATANQGSEATYESGFVIDKFPISRPNLTFSTLTVSNMSPEDSSIYLCSVDLGQGALGYTFGSGTRLTVV.

V is TRBV7-9 and J is TRBJ2-7; TRBD1 agrees at 7 bases. Germline V gene sequence: CDR1 SEHNR, CDR2 FQNEAQ (reference sequence). J lost 12 bases, V lost 3 bases, and 20 bases had no gene match. This CDR3 contains 16 residues. The CDR3 spells CASSLGANRGKVEPYF. CDR3 in DNA: TGTGCCAGCAGCTTGGGGGCCAACAGGGGCAAGGTTGAACCGTACTTC.

The chain is built from TRBV19 and TRBJ1-2; TRBD1 is a possible D gene (5 bases). CDR1 and CDR2 (germline): LNHDA, SQIVND (reference sequence). V was cut by 4 bases and J by 3 bases, with 15 bases left in between. CDR3 length: 15 amino acids. CDR3: CASSKGRGLDYGYTF. The CDR3 DNA reads as TGTGCCAGTAGTAAAGGGAGGGGTTTGGACTATGGCTACACCTTC.

The chain couples TRBV21-1 to TRBJ1-6. TRBV21-1 is a documented pseudogene. CDR3 length equals 16 residues. The CDR3 bases are TGTGCCAGCAGCAAAGTTGGCGGGGACGGTCGTTCACCCCTCCACTTT. Encoded protein: CASSKVGGDGRSPLHF.

The J gene is TRBJ2-7, the V gene TRBV27, with 9 nucleotides matching TRBD1. The CDR3 extends over 17 amino acids. CDR1 MNHEY and CDR2 SMNVEV come from the germline V gene (reference sequence). With 0 bases clipped from V and 1 base from J, the junction kept 7 bases outside the gene matches. The CDR3 DNA reads as TGTGCCAGCAGTTTATCCCGTGGGACAGGGAGATCCTACGAGCAGTACTTC. Amino acids: CASSLSRGTGRSYEQYF.

The rearrangement joins TRBV29-1 to TRBJ2-7; 8 bases match TRBD1. V was clipped by 0 bases and J by 2 bases; unmatched bases: 0. The CDR3 is 13 amino acids. Germline assignment: CDR1 SQVTM and CDR2 ANQGSEA. The CDR3 region is CSVEEDRAYEQYF. CDR3 coding DNA: TGCAGCGTTGAAGAGGACAGGGCCTACGAGCAGTACTTC.

This chain uses TRBV10-3 with TRBJ1-1; a weak D match, TRBD1 (5 bases). Germline V lookup: CDR1 ENHRY, CDR2 SYGVKD. V shed 7 bases and J shed 0 bases, with 9 bases lying between them. The CDR3 contains 13 residues. The CDR3 DNA reads TGTGCCATCAAGGGGCAGATGAACACTGAAGCTTTCTTT. Translating gives CAIKGQMNTEAFF.

The rearrangement uses TRBV27 and TRBJ1-5; maybe TRBD1 (6 bases). The CDR3 extends over 14 amino acids. Germline V gene lookup returns CDR1 MNHEY and CDR2 SMNVEV (reference sequence). Trimming cost V 4 bases and J 0 bases, with 7 bases left between them. The CDR3 DNA sequence: TGTGCCAGCAGTTACAGGGCTAGCAATCAGCCCCAGCATTTT. This translates into CASSYRASNQPQHF.